This T cell receptor (beta chain) was recorded in a study of blood T cell repertoires in COVID-19. Method: immunoSEQ multiplex PCR; TCRdb's copy keeps in-frame clones and lacks some. The data show tens of thousands of clones, 80% to 90% seen once. Germline V gene sequence: CDR1 MGHDK, CDR2 SYGVNS. There are 14 residues in the CDR3. The ends were cut back, 2 bases at V and 2 bases at J, with 9 bases in the middle. V and J are TRBV25-1 and TRBJ1-2; D may be TRBD1 (6 bases). This clonotype was obtained from a man older than 75 with active COVID-19. Sequenced sample: peripheral blood. CDR3 loop: CASSEQGRNYGYTF. CDR3 in DNA: TGTGCCAGCAGTGAACAGGGGCGGAACTATGGCTACACCTTC.